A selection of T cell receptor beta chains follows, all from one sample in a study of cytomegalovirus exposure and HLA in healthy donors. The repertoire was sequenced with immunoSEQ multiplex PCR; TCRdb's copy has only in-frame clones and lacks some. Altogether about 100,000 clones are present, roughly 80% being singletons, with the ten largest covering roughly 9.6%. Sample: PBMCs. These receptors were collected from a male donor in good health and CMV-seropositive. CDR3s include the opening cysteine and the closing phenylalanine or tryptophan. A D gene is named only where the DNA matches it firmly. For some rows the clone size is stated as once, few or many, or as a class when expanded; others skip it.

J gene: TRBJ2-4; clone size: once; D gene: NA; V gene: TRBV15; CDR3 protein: CATSRVGGKAKNIQYF; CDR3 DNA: TGTGCCACCAGCAGAGTCGGGGGTAAAGCCAAAAACATTCAGTACTTC
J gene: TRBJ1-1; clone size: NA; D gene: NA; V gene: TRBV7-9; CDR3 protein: CASSQQENTEAFF; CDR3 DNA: TGTGCCAGCAGCCAACAGGAGAACACTGAAGCTTTCTTT
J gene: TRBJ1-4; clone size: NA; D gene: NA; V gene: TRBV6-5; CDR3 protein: CASSYDGGATNEKLFF; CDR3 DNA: TGTGCCAGCAGTTACGACGGAGGGGCAACTAATGAAAAACTGTTTTTT
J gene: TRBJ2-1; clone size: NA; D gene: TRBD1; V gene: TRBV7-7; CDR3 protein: CASSARQGLYNEQFF; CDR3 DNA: TGTGCTAGCAGCGCACGACAGGGCCTCTACAATGAGCAGTTCTTC
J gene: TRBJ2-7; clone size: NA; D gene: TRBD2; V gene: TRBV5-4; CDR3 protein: CASSRTSGYEQYF; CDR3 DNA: TGTGCCAGTTCACGGACTAGCGGCTACGAGCAGTACTTC
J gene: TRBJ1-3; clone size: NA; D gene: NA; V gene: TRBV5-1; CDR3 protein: CASSSQGSGNTIYF; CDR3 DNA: TGCGCCAGCAGCTCACAGGGATCTGGAAACACCATATATTTT
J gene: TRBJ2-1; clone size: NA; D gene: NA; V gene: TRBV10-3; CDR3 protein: CAISPLPPDSRYNEQFF; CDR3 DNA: TGTGCCATCAGCCCTCTCCCCCCGGACAGCAGGTACAATGAGCAGTTCTTC
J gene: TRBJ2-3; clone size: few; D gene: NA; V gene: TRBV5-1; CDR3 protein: CASSSGGDTQYF; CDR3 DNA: TGCGCCAGCAGCTCCGGGGGAGATACGCAGTATTTT
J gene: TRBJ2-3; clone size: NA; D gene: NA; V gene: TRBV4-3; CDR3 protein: CASSQVGTTDTQYF; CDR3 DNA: TGCGCCAGCAGCCAAGTAGGGACAACAGATACGCAGTATTTT
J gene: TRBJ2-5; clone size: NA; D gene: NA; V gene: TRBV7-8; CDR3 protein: CASSLSDQETQYF; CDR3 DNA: TGTGCCAGCAGCTTAAGCGACCAAGAGACCCAGTACTTC
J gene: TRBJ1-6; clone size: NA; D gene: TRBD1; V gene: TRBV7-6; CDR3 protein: CASSLGTGAASPLHF; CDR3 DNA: TGTGCCAGCAGCTTAGGGACAGGGGCCGCTTCACCCCTCCACTTT
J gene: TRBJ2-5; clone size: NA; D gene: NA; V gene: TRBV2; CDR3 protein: CASSELGTRGETQYF; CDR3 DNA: TGTGCCAGCAGTGAGCTCGGGACGCGGGGAGAGACCCAGTACTTC
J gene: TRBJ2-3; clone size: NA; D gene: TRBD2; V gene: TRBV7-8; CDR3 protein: CATLAGDSTDTQYF; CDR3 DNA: TGTGCCACTCTAGCGGGAGACAGCACAGATACGCAGTATTTT
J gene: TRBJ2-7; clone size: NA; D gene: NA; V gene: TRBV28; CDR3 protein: CASSSFGQTYEQYF; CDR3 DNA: TGTGCCAGCAGTTCTTTTGGCCAGACCTACGAGCAGTACTTC
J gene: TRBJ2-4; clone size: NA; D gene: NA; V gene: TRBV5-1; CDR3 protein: CASSSGGFENIQYF; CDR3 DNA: TGCGCCAGCAGCTCGGGGGGCTTCGAAAACATTCAGTACTTC
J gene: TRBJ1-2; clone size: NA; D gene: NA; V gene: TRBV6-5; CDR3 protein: CASSPTAREGYTF; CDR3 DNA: TGTGCCAGCAGCCCCACGGCAAGGGAGGGCTACACCTTC
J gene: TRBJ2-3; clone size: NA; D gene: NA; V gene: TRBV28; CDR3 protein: CASKAVVTVTDTQYF; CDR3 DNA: TGTGCCAGCAAGGCAGTTGTAACAGTTACAGATACGCAGTATTTT
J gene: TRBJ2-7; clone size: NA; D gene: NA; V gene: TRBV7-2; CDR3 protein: CASSRSVTTSSYEQYF; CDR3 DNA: TGTGCCAGCAGCCGATCAGTGACGACTAGCTCCTACGAGCAGTACTTC
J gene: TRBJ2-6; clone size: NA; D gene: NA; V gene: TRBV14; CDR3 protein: CASSQLTEGTSGANVLTF; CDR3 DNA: TGTGCCAGCAGCCAACTCACGGAGGGTACCTCTGGGGCCAACGTCCTGACTTTC
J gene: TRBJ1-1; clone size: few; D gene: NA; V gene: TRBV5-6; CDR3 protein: CASSLGGRGEAFF; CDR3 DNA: TGTGCCAGCAGCTTGGGAGGCAGGGGTGAAGCTTTCTTT
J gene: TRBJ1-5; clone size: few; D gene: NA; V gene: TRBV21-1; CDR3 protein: CASSTSGLLRRGNQPQHF; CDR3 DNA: TGTGCCAGCAGCACCTCGGGACTCCTACGACGAGGCAATCAGCCCCAGCATTTT
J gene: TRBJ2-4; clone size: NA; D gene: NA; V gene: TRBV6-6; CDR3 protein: CASSYLDSKNIQYF; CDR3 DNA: TGTGCCAGCAGTTACTTGGACAGCAAAAACATTCAGTACTTC
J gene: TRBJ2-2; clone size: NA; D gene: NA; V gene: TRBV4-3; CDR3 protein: CASSHSTYGQGPYTGELFF; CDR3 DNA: TGCGCCAGCAGCCATTCAACGTACGGGCAGGGGCCTTACACCGGGGAGCTGTTTTTT
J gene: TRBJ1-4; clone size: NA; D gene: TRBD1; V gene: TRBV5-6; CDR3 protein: CASSPGQGGEKLFF; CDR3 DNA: TGTGCCAGCAGCCCGGGACAGGGCGGTGAAAAACTGTTTTTT
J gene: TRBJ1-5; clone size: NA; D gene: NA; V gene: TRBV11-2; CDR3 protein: CASSSGSHNQPQHF; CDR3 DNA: TGTGCCAGCAGTTCCGGGAGCCACAATCAGCCCCAGCATTTT
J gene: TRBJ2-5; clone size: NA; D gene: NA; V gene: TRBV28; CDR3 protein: CASSPLGGKQTQYF; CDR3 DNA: TGTGCCAGTAGTCCCCTGGGGGGTAAGCAGACCCAGTACTTC
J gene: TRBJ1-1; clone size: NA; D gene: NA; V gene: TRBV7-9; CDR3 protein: CASSYSGTILGEAFF; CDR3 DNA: TGTGCCAGCAGCTACTCCGGGACAATCCTCGGTGAAGCTTTCTTT
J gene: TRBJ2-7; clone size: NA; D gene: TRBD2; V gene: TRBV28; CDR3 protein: CASRPGLAGTYEQYF; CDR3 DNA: TGTGCCAGCAGGCCAGGACTAGCGGGTACCTACGAGCAGTACTTC
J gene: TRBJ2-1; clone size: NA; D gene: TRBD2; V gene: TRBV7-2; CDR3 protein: CASSLGGTSSNEQFF; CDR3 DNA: TGTGCCAGCAGCTTAGGCGGGACTAGTAGTAATGAGCAGTTCTTC
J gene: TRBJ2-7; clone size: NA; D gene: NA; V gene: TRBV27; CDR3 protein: CASRTQDYEQYF; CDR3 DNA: TGTGCCAGCAGGACACAGGACTACGAGCAGTACTTC
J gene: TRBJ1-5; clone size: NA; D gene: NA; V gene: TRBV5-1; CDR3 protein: CASNWGPTNSNQPQHF; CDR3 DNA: TGCGCCAGCAACTGGGGGCCTACCAATAGCAATCAGCCCCAGCATTTT
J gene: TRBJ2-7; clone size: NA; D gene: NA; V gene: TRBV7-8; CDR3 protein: CASSFVEGSGEQYF; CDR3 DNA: TGTGCCAGCAGCTTCGTGGAGGGGTCGGGTGAGCAGTACTTC
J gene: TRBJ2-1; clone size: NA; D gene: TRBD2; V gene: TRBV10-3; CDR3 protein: CAISEFGAGGPSNEQFF; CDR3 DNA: TGTGCCATCAGTGAATTTGGAGCGGGAGGGCCGTCGAATGAGCAGTTCTTC
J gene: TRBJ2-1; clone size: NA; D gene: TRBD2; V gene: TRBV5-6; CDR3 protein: CASSLTSGNEQFF; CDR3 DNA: TGTGCCAGCAGCCTGACTAGCGGCAATGAGCAGTTCTTC
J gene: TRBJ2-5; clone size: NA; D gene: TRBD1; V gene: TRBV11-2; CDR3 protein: CASSLGTGNFETQYF; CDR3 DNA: TGTGCCAGCAGCTTAGGGACAGGGAACTTTGAGACCCAGTACTTC
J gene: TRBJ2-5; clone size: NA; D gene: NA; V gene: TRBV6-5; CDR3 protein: CASNSGLQETQYF; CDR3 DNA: TGTGCCAGCAACTCGGGTCTACAAGAGACCCAGTACTTC
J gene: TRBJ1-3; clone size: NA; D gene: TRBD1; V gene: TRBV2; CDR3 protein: CASSGQGAKKAIYF; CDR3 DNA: TGTGCCAGCAGTGGACAGGGGGCGAAGAAGGCCATATATTTT
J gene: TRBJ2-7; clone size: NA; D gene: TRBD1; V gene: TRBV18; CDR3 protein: CASSPRQGAYEQYF; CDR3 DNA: TGTGCCAGCTCACCCCGACAGGGGGCCTACGAGCAGTACTTC
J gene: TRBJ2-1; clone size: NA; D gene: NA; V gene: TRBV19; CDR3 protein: CASRNVMSDEQFF; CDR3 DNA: TGTGCCAGTAGGAACGTAATGTCGGATGAGCAGTTCTTC
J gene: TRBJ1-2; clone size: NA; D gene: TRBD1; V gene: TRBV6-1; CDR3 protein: CASSASGTGVYGYTF; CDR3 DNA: TGTGCCAGCAGTGCCTCCGGGACAGGGGTCTATGGCTACACCTTC
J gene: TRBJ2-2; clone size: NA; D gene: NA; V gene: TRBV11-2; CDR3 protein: CASSSPGSTGELFF; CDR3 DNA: TGTGCCAGCAGCTCCCCTGGGAGCACCGGGGAGCTGTTTTTT
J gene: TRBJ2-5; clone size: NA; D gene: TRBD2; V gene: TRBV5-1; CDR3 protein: CASSFGQLAGGRETQYF; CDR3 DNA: TGCGCCAGCAGCTTCGGTCAACTAGCGGGAGGACGGGAGACCCAGTACTTC
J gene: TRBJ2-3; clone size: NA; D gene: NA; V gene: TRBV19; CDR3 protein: CASSRTGVADTQYF; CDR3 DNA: TGTGCCAGTAGTCGGACGGGAGTTGCGGATACGCAGTATTTT
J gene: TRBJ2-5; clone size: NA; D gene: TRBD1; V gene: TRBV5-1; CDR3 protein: CASSLALQGGETQYF; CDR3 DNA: TGCGCCAGCAGCTTGGCTTTACAGGGGGGAGAGACCCAGTACTTC
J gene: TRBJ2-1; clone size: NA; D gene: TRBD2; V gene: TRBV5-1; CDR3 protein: CASSPAPLAGSSYNEQFF; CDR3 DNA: TGCGCCAGCAGCCCTGCGCCGCTAGCGGGTAGCTCCTACAATGAGCAGTTCTTC
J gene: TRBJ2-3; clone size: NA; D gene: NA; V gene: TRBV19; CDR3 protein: CASRPGGGIGSDTQYF; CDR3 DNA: TGTGCCAGTAGGCCGGGGGGCGGTATCGGGTCGGATACGCAGTATTTT
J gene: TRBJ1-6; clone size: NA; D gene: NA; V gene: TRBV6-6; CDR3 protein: CASSYEILYNSPLHF; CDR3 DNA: TGTGCCAGCAGTTACGAGATCCTTTATAATTCACCCCTCCACTTT
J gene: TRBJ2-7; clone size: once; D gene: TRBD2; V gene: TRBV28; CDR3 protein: CASSRPTSPPGEQYF; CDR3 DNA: TGTGCCAGCAGTCGACCGACTAGCCCGCCGGGTGAGCAGTACTTC
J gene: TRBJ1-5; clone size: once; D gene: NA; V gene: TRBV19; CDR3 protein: CASSIPGGQPQHF; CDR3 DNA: TGTGCCAGTAGTATCCCCGGAGGCCAGCCCCAGCATTTT
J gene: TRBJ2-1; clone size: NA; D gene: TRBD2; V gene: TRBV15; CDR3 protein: CATLAGGYNEQFF; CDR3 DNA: TGTGCCACCCTAGCGGGAGGATACAATGAGCAGTTCTTC
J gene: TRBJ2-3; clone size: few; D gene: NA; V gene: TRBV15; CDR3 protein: CATKSAGSATQYF; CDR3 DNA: TGTGCCACCAAATCCGCCGGGTCCGCGACGCAGTATTTT
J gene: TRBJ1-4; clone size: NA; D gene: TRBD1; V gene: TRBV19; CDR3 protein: CASRGQGKGEKLFF; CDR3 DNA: TGTGCCAGTAGGGGACAGGGGAAAGGAGAAAAACTGTTTTTT
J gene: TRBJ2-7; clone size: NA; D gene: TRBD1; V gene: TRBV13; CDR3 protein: CASSLGDRDYEQYF; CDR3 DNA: TGTGCCAGCAGCTTGGGGGACAGGGACTACGAGCAGTACTTC
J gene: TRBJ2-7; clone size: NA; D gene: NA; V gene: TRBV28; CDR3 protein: CASSRLYEQYF; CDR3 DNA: TGTGCCAGCAGCCGCCTATACGAGCAGTACTTC
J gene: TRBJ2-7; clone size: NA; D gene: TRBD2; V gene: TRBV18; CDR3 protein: CASSLRETSGGVEQYF; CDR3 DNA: TGTGCCAGCTCACTCCGCGAGACTAGCGGGGGGGTAGAGCAGTACTTC
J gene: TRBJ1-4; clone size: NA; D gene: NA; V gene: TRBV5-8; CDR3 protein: CASSTRTAGGEKLFF; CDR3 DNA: TGTGCCAGCAGCACGAGGACAGCCGGGGGGGAAAAACTGTTTTTT
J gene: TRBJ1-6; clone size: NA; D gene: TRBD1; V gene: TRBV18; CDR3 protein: CASSPMGQENNSPLHF; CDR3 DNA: TGTGCCAGCTCACCGATGGGACAGGAGAATAATTCACCCCTCCACTTT
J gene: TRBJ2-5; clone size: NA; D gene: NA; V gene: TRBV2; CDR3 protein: CASSARETQYF; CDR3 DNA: TGTGCCAGCAGTGCCAGGGAGACCCAGTACTTC
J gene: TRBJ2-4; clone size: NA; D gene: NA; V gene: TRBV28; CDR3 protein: CASSSMGVPTKNIQYF; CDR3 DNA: TGTGCCAGCAGTTCAATGGGAGTCCCCACCAAAAACATTCAGTACTTC